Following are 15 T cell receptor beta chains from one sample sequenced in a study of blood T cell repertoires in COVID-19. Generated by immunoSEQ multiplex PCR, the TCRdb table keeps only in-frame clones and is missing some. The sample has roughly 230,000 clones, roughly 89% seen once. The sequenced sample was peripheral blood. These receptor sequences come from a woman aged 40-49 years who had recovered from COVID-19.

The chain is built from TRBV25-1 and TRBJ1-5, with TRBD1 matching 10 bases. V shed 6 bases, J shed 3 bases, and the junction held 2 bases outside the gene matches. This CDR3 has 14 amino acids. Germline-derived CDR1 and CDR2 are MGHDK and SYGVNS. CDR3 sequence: CASRGTGDNQPQHF. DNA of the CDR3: TGTGCCAGCAGGGGGACAGGGGACAATCAGCCCCAGCATTTT.

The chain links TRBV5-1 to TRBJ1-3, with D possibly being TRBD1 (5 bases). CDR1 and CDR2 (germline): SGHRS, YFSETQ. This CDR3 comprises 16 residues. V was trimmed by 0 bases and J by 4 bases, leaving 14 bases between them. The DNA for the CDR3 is TGCGCCAGCAGCTTGGCTATAGGGGATGGAGGAAACACCATATATTTT. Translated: CASSLAIGDGGNTIYF.

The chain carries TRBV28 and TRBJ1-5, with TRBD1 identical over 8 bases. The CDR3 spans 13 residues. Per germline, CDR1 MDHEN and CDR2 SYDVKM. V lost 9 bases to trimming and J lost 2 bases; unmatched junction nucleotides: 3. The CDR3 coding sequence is TGTGCCAGTTCGACAGGGGGCAATCAGCCCCAGCATTTT. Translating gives CASSTGGNQPQHF.

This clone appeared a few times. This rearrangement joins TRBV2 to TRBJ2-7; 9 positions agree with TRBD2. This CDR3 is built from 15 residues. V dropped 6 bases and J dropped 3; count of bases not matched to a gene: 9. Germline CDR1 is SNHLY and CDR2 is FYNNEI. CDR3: CASSVSGGGFYEQYF. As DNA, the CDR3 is TGTGCCAGCAGCGTTAGCGGGGGTGGCTTCTACGAGCAGTACTTC.

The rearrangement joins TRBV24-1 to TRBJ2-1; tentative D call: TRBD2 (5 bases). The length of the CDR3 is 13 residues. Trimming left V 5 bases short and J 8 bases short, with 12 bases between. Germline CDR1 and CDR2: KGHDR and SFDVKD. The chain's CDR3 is CATSAPEVYEQFF. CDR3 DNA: TGTGCCACCAGTGCCCCGGAGGTCTATGAGCAGTTCTTC.

CDR3 sequence (DNA): TGTGCCAGCAGACCTGGACTAGCGGGGATCACAGATACGCAGTATTTT. Protein: CASRPGLAGITDTQYF. The chain employs TRBV5-5 and TRBJ2-3; 12 positions match TRBD2. The CDR3 loop spans 16 amino acids. The V segment lost 5 bases and the J segment 2 bases; nucleotides outside the gene matches: 6. CDR1 and CDR2 (germline): SGHKS, YYEKEE (reference sequence).

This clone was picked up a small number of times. The CDR3, as DNA: TGCGCCAGCAGCTCCCCCGGGACTAGCGGGGGGGCGCAGTATTTT. Protein product: CASSSPGTSGGAQYF. The chain links TRBV5-1 to TRBJ2-3, with 16 bases that match TRBD2. Germline V CDR1 and CDR2: SGHRS, YFSETQ. The CDR3 consists of 15 residues. Trimming took 3 bases from V and 10 from J; bases not matched to a gene: 5.

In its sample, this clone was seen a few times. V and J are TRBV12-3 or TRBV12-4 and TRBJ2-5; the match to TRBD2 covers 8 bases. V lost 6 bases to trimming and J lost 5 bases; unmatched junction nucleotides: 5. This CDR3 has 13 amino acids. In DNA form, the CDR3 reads TGTGCCAGCAGATTGGGACTAGGTGAGACCCAGTACTTC. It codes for CASRLGLGETQYF.

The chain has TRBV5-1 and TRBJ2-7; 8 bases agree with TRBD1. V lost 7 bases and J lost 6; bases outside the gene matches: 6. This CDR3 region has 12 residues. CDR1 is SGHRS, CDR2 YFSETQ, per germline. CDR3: CASRQGSAEQYF. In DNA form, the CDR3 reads TGCGCCAGCCGACAGGGGTCGGCCGAGCAGTACTTC. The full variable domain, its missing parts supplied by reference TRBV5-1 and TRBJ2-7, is KAGVTQTPRYLIKTRGQQVTLSCSPISGHRSVSWYQQTPGQGLQFLFEYFSETQRNKGNFPGRFSGRQFSNSRSEMNVSTLELGDSALYLCASRQGSAEQYFGPGTRLTVT.

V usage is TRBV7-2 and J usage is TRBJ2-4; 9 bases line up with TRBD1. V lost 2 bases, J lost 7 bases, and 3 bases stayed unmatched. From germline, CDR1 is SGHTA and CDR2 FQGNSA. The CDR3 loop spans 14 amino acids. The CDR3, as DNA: TGTGCCAGCAGCTTAAACAGGGGGCTTAACATTCAGTACTTC. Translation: CASSLNRGLNIQYF.

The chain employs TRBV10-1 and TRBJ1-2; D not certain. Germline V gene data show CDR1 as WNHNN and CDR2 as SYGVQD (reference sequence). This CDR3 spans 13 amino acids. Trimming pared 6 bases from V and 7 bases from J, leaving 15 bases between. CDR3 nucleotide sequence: TGCGCCAGCAGCCAGGATCCCGGGGTTGGCTACACCTTC. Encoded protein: CASSQDPGVGYTF.

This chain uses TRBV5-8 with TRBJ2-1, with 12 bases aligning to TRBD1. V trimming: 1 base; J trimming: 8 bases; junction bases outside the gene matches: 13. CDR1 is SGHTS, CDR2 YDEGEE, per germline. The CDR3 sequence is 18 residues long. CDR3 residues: CASSLWIGGTGGRDEQFF. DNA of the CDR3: TGTGCCAGCAGCTTGTGGATTGGAGGGACAGGGGGCAGGGATGAGCAGTTCTTC.

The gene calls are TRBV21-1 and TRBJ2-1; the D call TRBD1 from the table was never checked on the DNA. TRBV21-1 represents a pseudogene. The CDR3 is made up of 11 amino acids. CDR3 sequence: CASSCRDKQFF. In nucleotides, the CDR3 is TGTGCCAGCAGCTGTAGGGACAAGCAGTTCTTC.

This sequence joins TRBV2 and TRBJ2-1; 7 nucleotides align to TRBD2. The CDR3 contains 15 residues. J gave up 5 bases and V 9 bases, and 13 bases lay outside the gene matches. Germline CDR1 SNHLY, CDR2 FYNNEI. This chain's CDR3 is CASTISSGNNNEQFF. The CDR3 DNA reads TGTGCCAGTACTATCTCTAGCGGAAATAACAATGAGCAGTTCTTC.

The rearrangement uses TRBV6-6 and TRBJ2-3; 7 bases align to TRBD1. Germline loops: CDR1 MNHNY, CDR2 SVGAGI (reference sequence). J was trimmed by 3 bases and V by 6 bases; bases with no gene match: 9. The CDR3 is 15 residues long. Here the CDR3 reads CASRETGKATDTQYF. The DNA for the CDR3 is TGTGCCAGCAGAGAGACAGGGAAGGCGACAGATACGCAGTATTTT.